The clone carrying this T cell receptor beta chain has only a few counts. As yet, its antigen is unknown. The data belong to a study of beta chain features in type 1 diabetes. Study-wide results and caveats: People with Type 1 diabetes carried modestly yet significantly shorter TCRB CDR3s in all four CD4+ subsets.

Every isolated RNA sample was fully reverse transcribed, so sequencing captured expressed TCRB transcripts. The method was immunoSEQ multiplex PCR; TCRdb's version includes in-frame clones alone and lacks a portion of them. Of nearly 350,000 clones listed, approximately 9.7% were seen once; the top ten hold around 1%. The TCR was taken from a man aged 25-45 years with type 1 diabetes. Sequencing was carried out using central memory CD4+ T cells from blood.

The chain's CDR3 is CASSLVNTGELFF. The CDR3 DNA reads as TGTGCCAGCAGCTTAGTGAACACCGGGGAGCTGTTTTTT. The rearrangement uses TRBV11-2 and TRBJ2-2; no clear D. The CDR3 extends over 13 amino acids. Germline V gene data show CDR1 as SGHAT and CDR2 as FQNNGV. V lost 1 base and J 1 base, leaving 1 base between the germline ends.